What follows is one T cell receptor beta chain and its context. This table comes from immunoSEQ multiplex PCR, and its TCRdb copy is limited to in-frame clones, with some not included. The sample records 2 million to 2.5 million clones, about 90% being singletons. This record comes from a study of shared clonotypes between healthy human individuals. CDR3 length equals 14 residues. V was shortened by 2 bases and J by 2 bases, with 8 bases between the two germline ends. The germline CDR1 and CDR2 sequences are MDHEN and SYDVKM. This sequence originates from a man aged 18 to 30 in good health. Some clones in this sample may be carry-over from other donors' samples. Sequencing input: naive CD4+ T cells from PBMCs. Subset indicated: CD45RA+ positively selected. J is TRBJ2-3 and V is TRBV28; a weak D match, TRBD1 (5 bases). The CDR3 nucleotides are TGTGCCAGCAGTTTAGAAGGGGACACAGATACGCAGTATTTT. It translates to CASSLEGDTDTQYF.